The 25 T cell receptor beta chains listed next were all sequenced from one sample in a study of sequential checkpoint blockade in melanoma. The assay was immunoSEQ multiplex PCR, and TCRdb's table has in-frame clones only and misses some. Altogether around 11,000 clones are present, about two thirds being singletons, with the ten largest covering roughly 31%. Sample treatment: randomized to nivolumab then ipilimumab (arm A) or the reverse (arm B). The material sequenced was CD8+ T cells sorted from blood (inferred from file names), taken from a patient given nivolumab and ipilimumab in sequence. The receptors were gathered from a human donor with melanoma.

The chain carries TRBV11-2 and TRBJ2-1; 10 positions match TRBD2. The CDR3 consists of 13 residues. The trim removed 3 bases at V and 13 bases at J, leaving 6 bases unmatched. Per germline, CDR1 SGHAT and CDR2 FQNNGV. CDR3 DNA sequence: TGTGCCAGCAGCTTTGGACTAGCGGTAGGACAGTTCTTC. Its protein product is CASSFGLAVGQFF.

V gene TRBV13 combines with J gene TRBJ2-7; D possibly corresponds to TRBD1 (6 bases). Germline V gives CDR1 PRHDT, CDR2 FYEKMQ (reference sequence). The CDR3 consists of 14 residues. V lost 5 bases, J lost 4 bases, and 15 bases lay in between. The CDR3 reads CASSPGTWSYEQYF. CDR3 DNA sequence: TGTGCCAGCAGCCCCGGGACATGGAGTTACGAGCAGTACTTC.

The V and J genes are TRBV7-8 and TRBJ2-7; 9 bases map to TRBD1. The CDR3 has 16 residues. The junction had 5 bases not matched to a gene; V was cut back by 2 bases and J by 0 bases. Per the germline V gene, CDR1 is SGHVS and CDR2 is FQNEAQ. This chain's CDR3 is CASSLSGTGSSYEQYF. CDR3 nucleotides: TGTGCCAGCAGCTTATCGGGGACAGGGTCCTCCTACGAGCAGTACTTC.

The chain recombines TRBV11-2 with TRBJ2-7; TRBD2 might be the D (5 bases). Trimming cost V 1 base and J 5 bases, with 6 bases left between them. The CDR3 length is 12 residues. Germline assignment: CDR1 SGHAT and CDR2 FQNNGV. The CDR3 protein is CASSLAGNEQYF. The CDR3 DNA reads TGTGCCAGCAGCTTAGCCGGGAACGAGCAGTACTTC.

The chain uses TRBV5-6 and TRBJ2-7; D is ambiguous. Between the trimmed V and J ends, which lost 0 bases and 3 bases, there was a span of 7 bases. Germline V CDR1 and CDR2: SGHDT, YYEEEE. The CDR3 totals 13 residues. CDR3 region: CASSLVERYEQYF. CDR3 in DNA: TGTGCCAGCAGCTTGGTGGAGCGCTACGAGCAGTACTTC.

This clone was counted between two and nine times. This chain links TRBV6-5 with TRBJ2-7; TRBD2 aligns across 8 bases. Trimming cost V 2 bases and J 2 bases; bases outside gene matches: 5. Germline loops: CDR1 MNHEY, CDR2 SVGAGI. The CDR3 spans 15 residues. The CDR3 DNA reads as TGTGCCAGCAGTTACGTGGCGGGAGGCCCCTACGAGCAGTACTTC. Its protein product is CASSYVAGGPYEQYF.

This clone was recorded a few times. The chain links TRBV28 to TRBJ2-5; the match to TRBD1 covers 9 bases. CDR1 MDHEN and CDR2 SYDVKM come from the germline V gene. J lost 5 bases, V lost 7 bases, and 14 bases had no gene match. The CDR3 has 16 amino acids. CDR3: CASTLPHRGPYETQYF. CDR3 nucleotides: TGTGCCAGCACCCTCCCCCACAGGGGGCCATATGAGACCCAGTACTTC.

V and J are TRBV5-6 and TRBJ1-6, with no clear D. Trimming shortened V by 0 bases and J by 2 bases, and 12 bases separated the two germline ends. This CDR3 spans 17 amino acids. CDR1 SGHDT and CDR2 YYEEEE come from the germline V gene. CDR3 coding DNA: TGTGCCAGCAGCTTGGGAGTGAGGGAGCCCTATAATTCACCCCTCCACTTT. Translation: CASSLGVREPYNSPLHF.

The chain employs TRBV19 and TRBJ2-7; D is perhaps TRBD1 (6 bases). The CDR3 sequence is 15 residues long. V gave up 5 bases and J gave up 4 bases, with 18 bases separating them. Germline CDR1 LNHDA, CDR2 SQIVND (reference sequence). For the CDR3, the DNA is TGTGCCAGTAGTGAGGGGCAGGGGCCCTTGTACGAGCAGTACTTC. It translates to CASSEGQGPLYEQYF.

This clone was picked up a small number of times. The chain couples TRBV27 to TRBJ2-1; 7 bases are shared with TRBD1. Germline V lookup: CDR1 MNHEY, CDR2 SMNVEV (reference sequence). The CDR3 length is 17 residues. With V trimmed by 0 bases and J by 3 bases, 8 bases remained unmatched. The CDR3 here is CASSLSPGTARYNEQFF. DNA for the CDR3: TGTGCCAGCAGTTTATCACCGGGGACAGCGCGCTACAATGAGCAGTTCTTC.

The rearrangement links TRBV27 to TRBJ2-3; D possibly corresponds to TRBD2 (6 bases). The CDR3 runs 16 residues. V shed 8 bases and J shed 4 bases, with 22 bases lying between them. Germline assignment: CDR1 MNHEY and CDR2 SMNVEV (reference sequence). The CDR3 DNA is TGTGCCAGCTCAAATAGAGCGGGCGGGCCCTCAGATACGCAGTATTTT. This translates into CASSNRAGGPSDTQYF.

The rearrangement uses TRBV9 and TRBJ2-7; TRBD1 aligns across 11 bases. The CDR3 has 15 residues. V lost 6 bases, J lost 3 bases, and 8 bases stayed unmatched. Germline CDR1 and CDR2: SGDLS and YYNGEE. CDR3 in amino acids: CASNREGTGGYEQYF. In DNA form, the CDR3 reads TGTGCCAGCAATAGAGAAGGGACAGGGGGCTACGAGCAGTACTTC.

This chain links TRBV2 with TRBJ2-7; 7 bases align to TRBD1. The CDR3 covers 17 residues. Germline V gene lookup returns CDR1 SNHLY and CDR2 FYNNEI. The J segment lost 3 bases and the V segment lost 11 bases, leaving 22 bases of the junction unmatched. The CDR3 is CAESSYHRGHIFYEQYF. CDR3 DNA: TGTGCCGAATCAAGCTACCACAGGGGTCATATTTTCTACGAGCAGTACTTC.

The chain uses TRBV5-1 and TRBJ2-7, with 9 nucleotides matching TRBD1. Germline lookup yields CDR1 SGHRS and CDR2 YFSETQ. The CDR3 is 14 residues long. V lost 5 bases, J lost 1 base, and 4 bases stayed unmatched. The DNA for the CDR3 is TGCGCCAGCAGGGGACAGGGAATGTCCTACGAGCAGTACTTC. Translation: CASRGQGMSYEQYF.

V usage is TRBV5-1 and J usage is TRBJ2-1, with 7 bases identical to TRBD2. The CDR3 totals 15 residues. Germline values: CDR1 SGHRS, CDR2 YFSETQ. With 4 bases clipped from V and 5 bases from J, the junction kept 9 bases outside the gene matches. The CDR3 loop reads CASSPVASGDNEQFF. CDR3 bases: TGCGCCAGCAGCCCGGTGGCTAGCGGAGACAATGAGCAGTTCTTC.

The chain uses TRBV27 and TRBJ2-3; TRBD1 matches 8 bases. Germline CDR1 MNHEY, CDR2 SMNVEV (reference sequence). Losses at the gene ends were 3 bases for V and 5 bases for J; bases not matched to a gene: 4. The CDR3 loop spans 14 amino acids. The CDR3 coding sequence is TGTGCCAGCAGTTTCGACAGGGGAGGAGATACGCAGTATTTT. Translating gives CASSFDRGGDTQYF.

V and J are TRBV4-2 and TRBJ2-1; maybe TRBD2 (6 bases). The CDR3 has 15 amino acids. Germline V gene lookup returns CDR1 LGHNA and CDR2 YNFKEQ. Trimming took off 0 bases at V and 0 bases at J, with 6 bases between the two ends. CDR3 nucleotide sequence: TGTGCCAGCAGCCAAGAGACTAGCTCCTACAATGAGCAGTTCTTC. Translated, it gives CASSQETSSYNEQFF.

J is TRBJ2-5 and V is TRBV5-4; D might be TRBD2 (6 bases). Matching the DNA end better, TRBJ2-7 makes the J call doubtful. The CDR3 sequence is 15 residues long. Germline-derived CDR1 and CDR2 are SGHNT and YYREEE (reference sequence). CDR3 nucleotides: TGTGCCAGCAGCTTTGGTAGCGGAAGCTCCTACGAGCAGTACTTC. As protein: CASSFGSGSSYEQYF.

This clone is deemed medium-sized. The chain recombines TRBV19 with TRBJ1-2, with TRBD1 matching over 8 bases. Germline V gene lookup returns CDR1 LNHDA and CDR2 SQIVND (reference sequence). V dropped 6 bases and J dropped 2; count of bases not matched to a gene: 11. The CDR3 length is 16 residues. CDR3 sequence (DNA): TGTGCCAGTAGCGCGGGGGGGACAGGTGCAAACTATGGCTACACCTTC. This gives the protein CASSAGGTGANYGYTF. The full variable domain, rest sourced from reference TRBV19 and TRBJ1-2, is DGGITQSPKYLFRKEGQNVTLSCEQNLNHDAMYWYRQDPGQGLRLIYYSQIVNDFQKGDIAEGYSVSREKKESFPLTVTSAQKNPTAFYLCASSAGGTGANYGYTFGSGTRLTVV.

The rearrangement joins TRBV4-1 to TRBJ1-5; D uncertain. Trimming removed 3 bases from V and 3 bases from J, with 6 bases in between. This CDR3 contains 13 residues. Per the germline V gene, CDR1 is MGHRA and CDR2 is YSYEKL. In nucleotides, the CDR3 is TGCGCCAGCAGCCAGGGCAACAATCAGCCCCAGCATTTT. The encoded protein is CASSQGNNQPQHF.

The chain is built from TRBV6-5 and TRBJ1-1; D remains unclear. This CDR3 is 11 amino acids long. The germline V gene has CDR1 MNHEY and CDR2 SVGAGI. The V gene lost 8 bases and the J gene lost 6 bases, with 10 bases spanning the gap. CDR3 in amino acids: CASSLVAEAFF. The CDR3 DNA follows: TGTGCCAGCTCCCTCGTCGCTGAAGCTTTCTTT.

This clone has only one observation. The J gene is TRBJ2-5, the V gene TRBV7-9, with a possible D match to TRBD1 (6 bases). Germline V gene sequence: CDR1 SEHNR, CDR2 FQNEAQ (reference sequence). V was clipped by 1 base and J by 3 bases, with 6 bases between them. The CDR3 sequence is 13 residues long. The CDR3 DNA reads as TGTGCCAGCAGCTTAGACAGGGAAGAGACCCAGTACTTC. This translates into CASSLDREETQYF.

The chain uses TRBV4-3 and TRBJ1-4, with D tentatively TRBD1 (6 bases). CDR1 and CDR2 from the germline V gene are LGHNA and YSLEER. V lost 1 base to trimming and J lost 8 bases, with 20 bases between them. The CDR3 length is 17 residues. The CDR3 bases are TGCGCCAGCAGCCAAGCGGGGCGGGGGGCCTCCGGGGAAAAACTGTTTTTT. It is translated as CASSQAGRGASGEKLFF.

There are a few counts of this clone. The rearrangement links TRBV28 to TRBJ1-4; D perhaps matches TRBD1 (5 bases). Germline V gene lookup returns CDR1 MDHEN and CDR2 SYDVKM. This CDR3 region has 14 residues. V was clipped by 5 bases and J by 8 bases, with 15 bases between them. Here the CDR3 DNA reads TGTGCCAGCAGTCCGGGACTTTGGGGGGAAAAACTGTTTTTT. Translated, it gives CASSPGLWGEKLFF.

The chain uses TRBV7-9 and TRBJ1-3, with D unclear. Germline V gene data show CDR1 as SEHNR and CDR2 as FQNEAQ (reference sequence). V gave up 1 base and J gave up 0 bases, with 13 bases separating them. The CDR3 is 17 residues long. The CDR3 loop is CASSLGGGSNSGNTIYF. The CDR3 DNA reads as TGTGCCAGCAGCTTAGGCGGCGGATCGAACTCTGGAAACACCATATATTTT.